The text below deals with one TCR beta chain. This sample was taken from a study of Tregs in tolerant kidney transplant recipients. Repertoires were generated with immunoSEQ multiplex PCR, while TCRdb's copy carries only in-frame clones and drops some. Among about 52,000 clones, about nine tenths were seen once, and the ten largest hold nearly 15%. Related graft donors supplied nonmyeloablative bone marrow transplants, and mixed chimerism was transient. CDR3 length equals 14 residues. Trimming pared 5 bases from V and 0 bases from J, leaving 11 bases between. Germline V lookup: CDR1 LNHNV, CDR2 YYDKDF (reference sequence).

This receptor was taken from a human patient who received a combined kidney and bone marrow transplant. Part of the T cell pool may stem from the graft donor. Sequenced here: CD8+ T cells from blood (PBMCs), sampled 24 months after the transplant. The chain uses TRBV15 and TRBJ2-7; D not resolved. CDR3 DNA sequence: TGTGCCACCAGCCTTCCAACATCCTCCTACGAGCAGTACTTC. It translates to CATSLPTSSYEQYF.